This T cell receptor beta chain was captured in a study of shared clonotypes between healthy human individuals. Study-level findings and limits: The authors expected sequencing depth to affect clonotype sharing among donors.

Trimming removed 2 bases at V and 1 base at J, with 4 bases between. The germline V gene encodes CDR1 MDHEN and CDR2 SYDVKM. The length of the CDR3 is 13 residues. The data were produced by immunoSEQ multiplex PCR, yet TCRdb's version contains in-frame clones alone and is incomplete. The data contain hundreds of thousands of clones, around 72% of them seen just once; the ten biggest clones take up over 1.5%. With regard to this clone: Its antigen is still unknown. Distinct nucleotide sequences in the sample also encode this CDR3.

The TCR originated in a young woman in good health. Sample: memory CD4+ T cells sorted from blood. Subset meaning: CD45RA-negative fraction. This chain uses TRBV28 with TRBJ2-3, with D unclear. The CDR3 bases are TGTGCCAGCAGTTTAGGGGGCACAGATACGCAGTATTTT. Translated: CASSLGGTDTQYF.